The 10 T cell receptor beta chains given below trace back to one sample, sequenced in a study of CD8 T cells in Susac syndrome. When the RNA was reverse transcribed, random hexamers were used with an input of roughly 0.5 to 1 ug. MiXCR was run by TCRdb on the immunoSEQ multiplex PCR reads, yielding one entry per CDR3 protein. The data contain about 210,000 distinct CDR3 sequences, over 90% of them seen just once; the ten biggest clones take up 0.15% to 0.2%. The sample was CD4+ T cells from PBMCs. These TCRs come from a human donor with Susac syndrome.

This chain links TRBV6-1 with TRBJ1-4, with D unclear. This CDR3 spans 13 amino acids. The V gene lost 6 bases and the J gene lost 7 bases, with 12 bases spanning the gap. Germline CDR1 and CDR2: MNHNS and SASEGT. CDR3 sequence reads: CASRGLRGEKLFF. The CDR3 nucleotides read TGTGCCAGCAGAGGCCTTCGGGGTGAAAAACTGTTTTTT.

The chain combines TRBV24-1 with TRBJ2-1, with unresolved D. CDR3 length equals 11 residues. The germline gives CDR1 KGHDR, CDR2 SFDVKD. V dropped 5 bases and J dropped 7 bases, with 5 bases sitting between them. The CDR3, as DNA: TGTGCCACCAGTGTTGGGAATGAGCAGTTCTTC. Its protein product is CATSVGNEQFF.

The genes are TRBV7-2 and TRBJ2-3, with unresolved D. CDR1 is SGHTA, CDR2 FQGNSA, per germline. V dropped 5 bases and J dropped 6 bases, with 9 bases sitting between them. This CDR3 comprises 12 residues. CDR3: CASSAYIDTQYF. The CDR3, as DNA: TGTGCCAGCAGCGCATACATCGATACGCAGTATTTT.

This chain uses TRBV20-1 with TRBJ1-5; D gene ambiguous. Trimming removed 1 base at V and 3 bases at J, with 10 bases between. Germline V gene sequence: CDR1 DFQATT, CDR2 SNEGSKA (reference sequence). The CDR3 covers 14 residues. The CDR3 reads CSARAGRLNQPQHF. For the CDR3, the DNA is TGCAGTGCTAGAGCGGGCAGACTCAATCAGCCCCAGCATTTT.

CDR3 sequence: CASSLLPSGVGSQETQYF. The CDR3 nucleotides read TGTGCCAGCAGCTTACTTCCTAGCGGGGTGGGGTCCCAAGAGACCCAGTACTTC. V is TRBV7-9 and J is TRBJ2-5; 9 bases are shared with TRBD2. The J segment lost 1 base and the V segment lost 2 bases, leaving 11 bases of the junction unmatched. Germline CDR1 SEHNR, CDR2 FQNEAQ (reference sequence). The CDR3 has 18 residues.

This clonotype was counted a single time. The chain is built from TRBV6-5 and TRBJ1-3; 7 bases map to TRBD1. This CDR3 is built from 13 residues. J lost 5 bases, V lost 6 bases, and 4 bases had no gene match. Germline CDR1 and CDR2: MNHEY and SVGAGI. This CDR3 is CASRTGPRNTIYF. The CDR3 region has the DNA TGTGCCAGCAGGACAGGGCCGAGAAACACCATATATTTT.

A single count supports this clonotype. The genes are TRBV6-2 or TRBV6-3 and TRBJ2-4; D remains ambiguous. Per the germline V gene, CDR1 is MNHEY and CDR2 is SVGEGT. This CDR3 region has 16 residues. Trimming took off 7 bases at V and 0 bases at J, with 16 bases between the two ends. CDR3 sequence reads: CASTKLFSRAKNIQYF. The CDR3 DNA follows: TGTGCCAGCACCAAGTTATTCTCTCGAGCCAAAAACATTCAGTACTTC.

The chain combines TRBV7-9 with TRBJ2-2; 8 bases map to TRBD1. Germline V gene data show CDR1 as SEHNR and CDR2 as FQNEAQ (reference sequence). V lost 4 bases to trimming and J lost 4 bases; unmatched junction nucleotides: 11. The CDR3 is 17 residues long. The CDR3 loop is CASSYKRQGKGTGELFF. The CDR3 DNA reads as TGTGCCAGCAGCTATAAAAGACAGGGGAAAGGCACCGGGGAGCTGTTTTTT.

The chain has TRBV20-1 and TRBJ1-5, with 8 bases that match TRBD1. Germline V CDR1 and CDR2: DFQATT, SNEGSKA (reference sequence). V dropped 5 bases and J dropped 3; count of bases not matched to a gene: 9. The CDR3 is 15 amino acids. In DNA form, the CDR3 reads TGCAGTGCTCGGTCGGACAGGGAAGACAATCAGCCCCAGCATTTT. Protein sequence: CSARSDREDNQPQHF.

J is TRBJ1-5 and V is TRBV20-1, with D possibly being TRBD1 (5 bases). Germline V gives CDR1 DFQATT, CDR2 SNEGSKA (reference sequence). V shed 3 bases and J shed 5 bases, with 14 bases lying between them. The CDR3 has 14 amino acids. CDR3 bases: TGCAGTGCTAGGGGGGAGATAACGGATCAGCCCCAGCATTTT. Protein sequence: CSARGEITDQPQHF.